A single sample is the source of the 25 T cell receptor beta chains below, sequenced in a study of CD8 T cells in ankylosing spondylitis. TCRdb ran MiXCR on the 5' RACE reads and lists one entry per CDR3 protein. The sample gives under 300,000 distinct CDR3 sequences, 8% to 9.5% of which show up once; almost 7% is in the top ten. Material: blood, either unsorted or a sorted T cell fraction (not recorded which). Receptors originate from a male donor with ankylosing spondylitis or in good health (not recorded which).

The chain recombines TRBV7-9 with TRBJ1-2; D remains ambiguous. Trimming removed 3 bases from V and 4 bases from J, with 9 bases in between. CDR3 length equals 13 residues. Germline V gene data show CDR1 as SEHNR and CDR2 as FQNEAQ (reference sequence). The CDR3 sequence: CASSFQQSYGYTF. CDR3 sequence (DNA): TGTGCCAGCAGCTTTCAGCAAAGCTATGGCTACACCTTC.

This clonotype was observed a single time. CDR3 protein: CASSFAVDVANEQFF. The CDR3 DNA follows: TGTGCCAGCAGCTTCGCAGTTGACGTTGCCAATGAGCAGTTCTTC. The chain uses TRBV5-6 and TRBJ2-1; D is undetermined. V lost 2 bases, J lost 6 bases, and 15 bases lay in between. The germline gives CDR1 SGHDT, CDR2 YYEEEE. This CDR3 is built from 15 residues.

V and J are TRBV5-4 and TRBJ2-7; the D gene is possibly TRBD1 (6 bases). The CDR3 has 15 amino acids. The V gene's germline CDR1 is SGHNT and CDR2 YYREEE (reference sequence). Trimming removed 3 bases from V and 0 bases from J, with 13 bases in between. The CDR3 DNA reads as TGTGCCAGCAGCTCATCAGAGACAGGCTCCTACGAGCAGTACTTC. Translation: CASSSSETGSYEQYF.

CDR3 sequence reads: CASSSDLYNEQFF. The CDR3 nucleotides are TGTGCCAGCAGCTCGGACTTGTACAATGAGCAGTTCTTC. The V call is TRBV7-2, the J call TRBJ2-1; perhaps TRBD2 as D (5 bases). Germline V gives CDR1 SGHTA, CDR2 FQGNSA. The ends were cut back, 4 bases at V and 4 bases at J, with 8 bases in the middle. The CDR3 has 13 amino acids.

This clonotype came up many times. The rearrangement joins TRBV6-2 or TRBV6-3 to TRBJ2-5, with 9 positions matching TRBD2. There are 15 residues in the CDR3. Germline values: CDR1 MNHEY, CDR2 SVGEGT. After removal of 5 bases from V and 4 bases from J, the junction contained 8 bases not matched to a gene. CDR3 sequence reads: CASSSFSTSGETQYF. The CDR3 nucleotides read TGTGCCAGCAGTAGCTTTTCGACTAGCGGAGAGACCCAGTACTTC.

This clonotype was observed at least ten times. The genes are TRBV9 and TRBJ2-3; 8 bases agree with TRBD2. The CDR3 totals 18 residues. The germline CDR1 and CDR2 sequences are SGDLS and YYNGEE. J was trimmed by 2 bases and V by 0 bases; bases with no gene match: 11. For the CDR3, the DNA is TGTGCCAGCAGCGTAGGTCATCTGGGGACTAGGGTCACAGATACGCAGTATTTT. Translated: CASSVGHLGTRVTDTQYF.

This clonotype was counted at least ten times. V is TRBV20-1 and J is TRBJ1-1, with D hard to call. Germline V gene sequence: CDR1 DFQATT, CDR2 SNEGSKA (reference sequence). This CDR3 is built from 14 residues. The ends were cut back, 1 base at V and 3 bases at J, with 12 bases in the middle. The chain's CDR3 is CSARGGGLDTEAFF. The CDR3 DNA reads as TGCAGTGCTAGAGGGGGAGGGCTTGACACTGAAGCTTTCTTT.

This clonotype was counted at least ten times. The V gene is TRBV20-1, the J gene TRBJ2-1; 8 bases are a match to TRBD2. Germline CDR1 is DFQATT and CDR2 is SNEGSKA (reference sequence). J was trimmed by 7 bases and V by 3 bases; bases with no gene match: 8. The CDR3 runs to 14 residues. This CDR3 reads CSASSGGPGNEQFF. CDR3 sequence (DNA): TGCAGTGCTAGCTCGGGAGGGCCGGGAAATGAGCAGTTCTTC.

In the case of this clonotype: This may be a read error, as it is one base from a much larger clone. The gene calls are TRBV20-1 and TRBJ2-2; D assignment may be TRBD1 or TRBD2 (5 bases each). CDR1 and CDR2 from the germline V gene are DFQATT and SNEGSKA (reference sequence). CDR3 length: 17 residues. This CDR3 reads CCARDTRDDRGTGELFF. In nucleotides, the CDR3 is TGCTGTGCTAGAGATACCAGGGACGATCGAGGCACCGGGGAGCTGTTTTTT.

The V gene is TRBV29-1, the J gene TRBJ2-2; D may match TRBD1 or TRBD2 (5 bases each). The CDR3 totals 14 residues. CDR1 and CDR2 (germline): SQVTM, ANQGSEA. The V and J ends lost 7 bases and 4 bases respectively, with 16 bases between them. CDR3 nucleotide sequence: TGCAGCGCCGAGGGACGGGCAGCCACCGGGGAGCTGTTTTTT. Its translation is CSAEGRAATGELFF.

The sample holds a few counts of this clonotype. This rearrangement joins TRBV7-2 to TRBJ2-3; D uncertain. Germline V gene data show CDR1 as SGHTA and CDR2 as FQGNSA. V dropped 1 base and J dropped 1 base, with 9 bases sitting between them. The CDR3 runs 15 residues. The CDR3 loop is CASSLGLVGTDTQYF. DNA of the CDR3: TGTGCCAGCAGCTTAGGACTCGTTGGCACAGATACGCAGTATTTT.

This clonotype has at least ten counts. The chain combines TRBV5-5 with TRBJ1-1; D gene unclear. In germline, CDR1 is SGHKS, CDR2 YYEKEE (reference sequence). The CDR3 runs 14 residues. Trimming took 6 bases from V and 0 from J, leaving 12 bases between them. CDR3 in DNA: TGTGCCAGCATCGTAAACACGATGAACACTGAAGCTTTCTTT. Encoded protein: CASIVNTMNTEAFF.

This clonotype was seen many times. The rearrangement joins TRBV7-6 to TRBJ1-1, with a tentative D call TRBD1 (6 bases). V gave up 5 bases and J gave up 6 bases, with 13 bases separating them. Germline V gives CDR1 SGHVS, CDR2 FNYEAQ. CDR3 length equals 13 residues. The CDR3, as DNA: TGTGCCAGCAGCCCCTACAGGGACTCTGAAGCTTTCTTT. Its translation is CASSPYRDSEAFF.

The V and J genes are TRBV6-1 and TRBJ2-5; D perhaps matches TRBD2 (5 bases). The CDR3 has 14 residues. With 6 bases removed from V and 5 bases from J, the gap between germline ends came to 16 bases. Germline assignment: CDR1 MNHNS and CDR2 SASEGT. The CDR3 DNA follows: TGTGCCAGCAGAGGCCCGGGATATCCGGAGACCCAGTACTTC. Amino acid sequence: CASRGPGYPETQYF.

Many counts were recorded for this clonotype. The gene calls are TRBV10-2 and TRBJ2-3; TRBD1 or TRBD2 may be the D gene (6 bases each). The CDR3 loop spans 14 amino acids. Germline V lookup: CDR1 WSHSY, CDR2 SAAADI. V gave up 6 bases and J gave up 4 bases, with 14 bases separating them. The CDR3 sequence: CASREEGEADTQYF. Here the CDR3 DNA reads TGCGCCAGCAGGGAAGAGGGGGAGGCAGATACGCAGTATTTT.

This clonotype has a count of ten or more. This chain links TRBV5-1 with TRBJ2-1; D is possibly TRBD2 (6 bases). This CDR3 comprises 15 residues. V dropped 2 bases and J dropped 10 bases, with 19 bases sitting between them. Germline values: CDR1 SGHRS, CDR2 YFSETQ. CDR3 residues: CASSFSRRVEGEQFF. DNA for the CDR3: TGCGCCAGCAGCTTCTCTAGAAGGGTGGAGGGAGAGCAGTTCTTC.

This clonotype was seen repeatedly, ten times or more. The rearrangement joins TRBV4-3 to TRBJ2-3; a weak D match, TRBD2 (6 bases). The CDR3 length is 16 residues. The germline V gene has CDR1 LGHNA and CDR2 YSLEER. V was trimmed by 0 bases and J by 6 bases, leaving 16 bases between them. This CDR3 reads CASSQELARGADTQYF. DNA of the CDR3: TGCGCCAGCAGCCAAGAACTAGCTCGGGGAGCGGATACGCAGTATTTT.

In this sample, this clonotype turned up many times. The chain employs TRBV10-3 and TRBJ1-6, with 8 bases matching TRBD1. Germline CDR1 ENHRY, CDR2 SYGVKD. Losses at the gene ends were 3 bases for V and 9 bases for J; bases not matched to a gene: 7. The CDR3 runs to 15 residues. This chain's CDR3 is CAISELDREISPLHF. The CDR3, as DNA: TGTGCCATCAGTGAATTGGACAGGGAGATTTCACCCCTCCACTTT.

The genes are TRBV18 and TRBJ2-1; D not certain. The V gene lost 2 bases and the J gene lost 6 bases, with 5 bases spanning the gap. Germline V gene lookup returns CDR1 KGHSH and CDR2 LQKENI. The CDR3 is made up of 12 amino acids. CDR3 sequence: CASSPAPNEQFF. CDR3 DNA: TGTGCCAGCTCACCAGCTCCCAATGAGCAGTTCTTC.

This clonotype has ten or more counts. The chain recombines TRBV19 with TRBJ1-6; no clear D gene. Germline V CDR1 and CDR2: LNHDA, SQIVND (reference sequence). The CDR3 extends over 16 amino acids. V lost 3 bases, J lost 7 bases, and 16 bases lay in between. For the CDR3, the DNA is TGTGCCAGTAGTATCCCCGGGGTGGGGATAAATTCACCCCTCCACTTT. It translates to CASSIPGVGINSPLHF.

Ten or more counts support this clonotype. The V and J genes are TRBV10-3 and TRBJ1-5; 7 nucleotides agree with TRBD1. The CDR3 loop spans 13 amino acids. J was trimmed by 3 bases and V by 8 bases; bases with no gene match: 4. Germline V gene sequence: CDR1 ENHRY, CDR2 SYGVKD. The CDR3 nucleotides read TGTGCCATCCGGGACAGCCTCAATCAGCCCCAGCATTTT. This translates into CAIRDSLNQPQHF.

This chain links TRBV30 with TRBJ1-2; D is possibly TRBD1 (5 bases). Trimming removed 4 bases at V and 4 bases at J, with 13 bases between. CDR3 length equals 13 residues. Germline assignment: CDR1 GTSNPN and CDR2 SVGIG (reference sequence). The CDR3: CAWIDGTVYGYTF. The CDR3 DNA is TGTGCCTGGATAGATGGGACGGTCTATGGCTACACCTTC.

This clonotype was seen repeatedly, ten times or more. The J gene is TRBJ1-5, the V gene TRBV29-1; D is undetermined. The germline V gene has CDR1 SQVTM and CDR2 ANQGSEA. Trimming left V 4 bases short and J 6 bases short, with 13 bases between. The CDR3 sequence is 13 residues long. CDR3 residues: CSVAGSSGQPQHF. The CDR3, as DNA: TGCAGCGTTGCGGGGAGCTCGGGTCAGCCCCAGCATTTT.

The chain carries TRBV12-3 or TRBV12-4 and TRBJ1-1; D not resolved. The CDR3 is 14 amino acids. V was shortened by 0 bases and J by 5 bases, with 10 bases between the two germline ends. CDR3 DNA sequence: TGTGCCAGCAGTTTAGCGGGGAGTAGTACTGAAGCTTTCTTT. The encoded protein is CASSLAGSSTEAFF.

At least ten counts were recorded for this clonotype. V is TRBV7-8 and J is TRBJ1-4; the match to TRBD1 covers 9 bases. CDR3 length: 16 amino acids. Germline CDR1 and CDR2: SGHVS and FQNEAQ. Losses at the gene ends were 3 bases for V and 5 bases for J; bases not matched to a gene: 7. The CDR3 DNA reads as TGTGCCAGCAGCTTCACGACCGGGACAGGGAATGAAAAACTGTTTTTT. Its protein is CASSFTTGTGNEKLFF.